These 17 T cell receptor beta chains came from one sample sequenced in a study of Ad26.COV2.S vaccination and SARS-CoV-2 variants. As for treatment: roughly 20 received Ad26.COV2.S at low or high dose, single or two shots; about five received placebo; per-sample allocation not given. Sampling was done on day 63 after the first vaccine or placebo injection. TCRdb's copy holds only in-frame clones and misses some; the assay was immunoSEQ multiplex PCR. The table has fewer than 500,000 clones, 75% to 95% seen once; the top ten hold 12%. This sample comprised peripheral blood, obtained in a trial of Ad26.COV2.S vaccine versus placebo. The source is a person between 18 and 65 years old who received the Ad26.COV2.S COVID-19 vaccine or a placebo.

The rearrangement links TRBV5-1 to TRBJ2-7; 9 bases align to TRBD2. The germline gives CDR1 SGHRS, CDR2 YFSETQ. Trimming cost V 7 bases and J 1 base; bases outside gene matches: 21. This CDR3 comprises 19 residues. CDR3 in amino acids: CASRRGAGGSSIESYEQYF. The CDR3 nucleotides read TGCGCCAGCCGCCGAGGGGCGGGAGGGTCCTCCATAGAGTCCTACGAGCAGTACTTC.

A single count supports this clone. The chain employs TRBV15 and TRBJ1-5; D gene uncertain. V lost 2 bases, J lost 6 bases, and 5 bases lay in between. The CDR3 has 12 residues. Germline V gene data show CDR1 as LNHNV and CDR2 as YYDKDF (reference sequence). CDR3 DNA sequence: TGTGCCACCAGCAGAATAGGTCAGCCCCAGCATTTT. Translation: CATSRIGQPQHF. The full variable domain, completed using reference TRBV15 and TRBJ1-5, is DAMVIQNPRYQVTQFGKPVTLSCSQTLNHNVMYWYQQKSSQAPKLLFHYYDKDFNNEADTPDNFQSRRPNTSFCFLDIRSPGLGDTAMYLCATSRIGQPQHFGDGTRLSIL.

The chain employs TRBV5-6 and TRBJ2-7, with 7 bases matching TRBD1. CDR1 and CDR2 from the germline V gene are SGHDT and YYEEEE. After removal of 0 bases from V and 0 bases from J, the junction contained 9 bases not matched to a gene. CDR3 length: 17 amino acids. The CDR3 nucleotides read TGTGCCAGCAGCTTGGTACGACAGGGTTTCCCCTCCTACGAGCAGTACTTC. Its translation is CASSLVRQGFPSYEQYF. The entire variable domain, with the rest obtained from reference TRBV5-6 and TRBJ2-7, is as follows: DAGVTQSPTHLIKTRGQQVTLRCSPKSGHDTVSWYQQALGQGPQFIFQYYEEEERQRGNFPDRFSGHQFPNYSSELNVNALLLGDSALYLCASSLVRQGFPSYEQYFGPGTRLTVT.

The rearrangement uses TRBV27 and TRBJ1-5, with 8 bases aligning to TRBD1. V shed 5 bases, J shed 3 bases, and the junction held 9 bases outside the gene matches. The CDR3 sequence is 16 residues long. Germline V gene data show CDR1 as MNHEY and CDR2 as SMNVEV (reference sequence). The CDR3 DNA reads as TGTGCCAGCAGTCCACTGACAGGGGCACACAATCAGCCCCAGCATTTT. Residues: CASSPLTGAHNQPQHF.

The chain links TRBV7-9 to TRBJ2-5; D possibly uses TRBD1 or TRBD2 (5 bases each). The V end lost 4 bases, the J end lost 9 bases, and 18 bases lay between the germline ends. Germline CDR1 is SEHNR and CDR2 is FQNEAQ (reference sequence). The CDR3 sequence is 14 residues long. CDR3 in amino acids: CASSSGIYGGSQYF. The CDR3 region has the DNA TGTGCCAGCAGCTCCGGGATCTATGGGGGTTCCCAGTACTTC.

The V call is TRBV7-2, the J call TRBJ1-2, with no clear D. Germline CDR1 SGHTA, CDR2 FQGNSA. Trimming pared 1 base from V and 4 bases from J, leaving 13 bases between. The CDR3 spans 15 residues. CDR3 nucleotides: TGTGCCAGCAGCTTAGATCCGGGGATCGGCTATGGCTACACCTTC. Translated, it gives CASSLDPGIGYGYTF.

This chain links TRBV14 with TRBJ1-1, with D unclear. The CDR3 consists of 13 residues. Deletions cut 3 bases from V and 0 bases from J, with 5 bases between. From germline, CDR1 is SGHDN and CDR2 FVKESK. CDR3 DNA sequence: TGTGCCAGCAGCCATAAGTTGAACACTGAAGCTTTCTTT. It encodes CASSHKLNTEAFF. Together with reference TRBV14 and TRBJ1-1, the CDR3 gives the full variable domain: EAGVTQFPSHSVIEKGQTVTLRCDPISGHDNLYWYRRVMGKEIKFLLHFVKESKQDESGMPNNRFLAERTGGTYSTLKVQPAELEDSGVYFCASSHKLNTEAFFGQGTRLTVV.

Comment on this clone: Other nucleotide sequences from this sample produce the same CDR3. This sequence joins TRBV2 and TRBJ1-1; no firm D call. The V and J ends lost 3 bases and 2 bases respectively, with 4 bases between them. Germline V lookup: CDR1 SNHLY, CDR2 FYNNEI. The CDR3 is made up of 12 amino acids. The CDR3 DNA is TGTGCCAGCAGTGATTCAAACACTGAAGCTTTCTTT. Translation: CASSDSNTEAFF.

The chain has TRBV9 and TRBJ2-1; 10 positions match TRBD1. With V trimmed by 4 bases and J by 6 bases, 7 bases remained unmatched. CDR3 length equals 15 residues. CDR1 is SGDLS, CDR2 YYNGEE, per germline. CDR3: CASSPGGQGINEQFF. The CDR3 coding sequence is TGTGCCAGCAGCCCCGGGGGACAGGGGATCAATGAGCAGTTCTTC.

The DNA of the CDR3 is TGTGCCAGCAGCCACGGGAGGGCCACGTTCTTC. Its translation is CASSHGRATFF. The chain couples TRBV3-1 (or the pseudogene TRBV3-2) to TRBJ2-1; TRBD2 agrees at 8 bases. This CDR3 is 11 amino acids long. The junction had 4 bases not matched to a gene; V was cut back by 3 bases and J by 15 bases. Germline V CDR1 and CDR2: LGHDT, YNNKEL (reference sequence).

The rearrangement links TRBV5-8 to TRBJ2-3, with D uncertain. The germline CDR1 and CDR2 sequences are SGHTS and YDEGEE. Trimming left V 5 bases short and J 3 bases short, with 4 bases between. This CDR3 has 11 amino acids. CDR3 region: CASRLTDTQYF. CDR3 bases: TGTGCCAGCAGACTGACAGATACGCAGTATTTT.

The DNA for the CDR3 is TGTGCCAGCTCACCGACCGGGACAGGGGGAGCTGAAGCTTTCTTT. It is translated as CASSPTGTGGAEAFF. This chain uses TRBV18 with TRBJ1-1, with TRBD1 matching 11 bases. CDR1 is KGHSH and CDR2 is LQKENI in the germline V gene. Trimming at V came to 3 bases and at J to 6 bases, leaving 6 bases not matched to a gene. This CDR3 spans 15 amino acids.

This chain joins TRBV6-2 or TRBV6-3 and TRBJ1-1; D is undetermined. This CDR3 has 13 residues. CDR1 is MNHEY, CDR2 SVGEGT, per germline. Trimming took 5 bases from V and 1 from J, leaving 8 bases between them. The CDR3 reads CASSPVQNTEAFF. The CDR3 DNA sequence: TGTGCCAGCAGTCCAGTCCAGAACACTGAAGCTTTCTTT.

The CDR3 sequence is CASRPSGGRVGEQYF. CDR3 nucleotides: TGTGCCAGCAGGCCTTCAGGGGGCCGGGTGGGGGAGCAGTACTTC. The chain uses TRBV6-2 or TRBV6-3 and TRBJ2-7; 8 bases are a match to TRBD1. The V gene's germline CDR1 is MNHEY and CDR2 SVGEGT. V dropped 6 bases and J dropped 7; count of bases not matched to a gene: 14. The CDR3 has 15 amino acids.

The CDR3 here is CASSWGGTDQETQYF. Here the CDR3 DNA reads TGTGCCAGCAGTTGGGGGGGGACCGACCAAGAGACCCAGTACTTC. The chain carries TRBV7-7 and TRBJ2-5; TRBD2 agrees at 7 bases. J lost 0 bases, V lost 6 bases, and 7 bases had no gene match. Germline CDR1 is SSHAT and CDR2 is FNYEAQ (reference sequence). CDR3 length: 15 residues.

V is TRBV11-2 and J is TRBJ1-6; D is possibly TRBD1 (6 bases). CDR1 is SGHAT and CDR2 is FQNNGV in the germline V gene. CDR3 length: 13 residues. Between the trimmed V and J ends, which lost 10 bases and 5 bases, there was a span of 12 bases. CDR3: CATDQGNNSPLHF. In nucleotides, the CDR3 is TGTGCCACCGATCAGGGGAATAATTCACCCCTCCACTTT.

The rearrangement uses TRBV30 and TRBJ2-7; 10 bases match TRBD2. The CDR3 has 14 amino acids. Germline V gene sequence: CDR1 GTSNPN, CDR2 SVGIG (reference sequence). V trimming: 1 base; J trimming: 2 bases; junction bases outside the gene matches: 2. In DNA, the CDR3 is TGTGCCTGGAGTGGGACTAGCGGACCCTACGAGCAGTACTTC. This codes for CAWSGTSGPYEQYF.